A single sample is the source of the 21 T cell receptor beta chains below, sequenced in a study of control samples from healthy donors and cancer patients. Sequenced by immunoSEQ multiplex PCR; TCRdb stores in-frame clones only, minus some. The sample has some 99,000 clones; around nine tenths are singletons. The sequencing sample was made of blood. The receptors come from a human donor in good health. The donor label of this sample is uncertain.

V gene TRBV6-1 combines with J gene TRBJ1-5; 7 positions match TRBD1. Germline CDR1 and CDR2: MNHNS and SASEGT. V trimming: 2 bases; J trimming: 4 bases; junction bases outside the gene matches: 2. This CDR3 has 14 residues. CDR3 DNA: TGTGCCAGCAGTGAATACAGGGGAAATCAGCCCCAGCATTTT. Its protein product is CASSEYRGNQPQHF.

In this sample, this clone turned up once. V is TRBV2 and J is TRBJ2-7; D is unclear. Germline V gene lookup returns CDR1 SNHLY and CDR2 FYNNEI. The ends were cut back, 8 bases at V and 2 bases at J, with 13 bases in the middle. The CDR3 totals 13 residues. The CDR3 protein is CASARGRTYEQYV. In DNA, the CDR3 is TGTGCCAGCGCCCGAGGCAGGACCTACGAGCAGTACGTC.

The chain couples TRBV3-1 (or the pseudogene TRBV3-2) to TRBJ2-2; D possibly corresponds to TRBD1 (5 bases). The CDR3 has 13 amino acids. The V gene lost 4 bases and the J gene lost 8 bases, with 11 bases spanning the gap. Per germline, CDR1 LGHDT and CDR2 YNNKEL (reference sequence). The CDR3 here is CASSLSNRGELFF. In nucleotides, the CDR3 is TGTGCCAGCAGCCTATCAAACAGGGGGGAGCTGTTTTTT.

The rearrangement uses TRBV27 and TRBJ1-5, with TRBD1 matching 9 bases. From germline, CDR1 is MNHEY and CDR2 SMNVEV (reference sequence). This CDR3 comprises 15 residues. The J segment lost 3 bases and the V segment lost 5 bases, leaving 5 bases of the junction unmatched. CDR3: CASSETGGNNQPQHF. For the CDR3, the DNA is TGTGCCAGCAGTGAGACAGGGGGTAACAATCAGCCCCAGCATTTT.

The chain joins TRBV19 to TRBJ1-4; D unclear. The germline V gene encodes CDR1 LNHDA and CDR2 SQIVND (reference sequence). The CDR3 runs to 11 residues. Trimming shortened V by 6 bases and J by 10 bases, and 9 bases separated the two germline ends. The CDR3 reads CASSTSGKLFF. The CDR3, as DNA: TGTGCCAGTAGCACCTCAGGAAAACTGTTTTTT.

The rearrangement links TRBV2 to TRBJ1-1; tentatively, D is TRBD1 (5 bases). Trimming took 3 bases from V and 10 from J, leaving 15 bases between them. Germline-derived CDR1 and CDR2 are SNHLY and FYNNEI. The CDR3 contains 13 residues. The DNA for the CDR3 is TGTGCCAGCAGTGATCGGGGGGTGAGTTTAGCTTTCTTT. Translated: CASSDRGVSLAFF.

The CDR3, as DNA: TGTGCCAGCAGTTACAGGCAGGGGCCGGGTAATTCACCCCTCCACTTT. Its protein product is CASSYRQGPGNSPLHF. The rearrangement joins TRBV6-2 or TRBV6-3 to TRBJ1-6, with D tentatively TRBD1 (6 bases). CDR1 is MNHEY and CDR2 is SVGEGT in the germline V gene. V was clipped by 2 bases and J by 6 bases, with 14 bases between them. The CDR3 has 16 amino acids.

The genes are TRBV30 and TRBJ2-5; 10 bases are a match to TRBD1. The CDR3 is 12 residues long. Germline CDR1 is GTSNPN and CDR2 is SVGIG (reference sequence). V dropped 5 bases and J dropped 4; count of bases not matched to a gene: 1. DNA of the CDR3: TGTGCCTGGGGGACAGGGGTAGAGACCCAGTACTTC. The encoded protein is CAWGTGVETQYF.

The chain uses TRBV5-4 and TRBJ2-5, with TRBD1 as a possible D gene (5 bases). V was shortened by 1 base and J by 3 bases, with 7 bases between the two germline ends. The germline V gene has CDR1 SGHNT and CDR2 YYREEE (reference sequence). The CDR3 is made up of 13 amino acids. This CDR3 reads CASSLPGKETQYF. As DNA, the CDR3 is TGTGCCAGCAGCTTGCCAGGGAAAGAGACCCAGTACTTC.

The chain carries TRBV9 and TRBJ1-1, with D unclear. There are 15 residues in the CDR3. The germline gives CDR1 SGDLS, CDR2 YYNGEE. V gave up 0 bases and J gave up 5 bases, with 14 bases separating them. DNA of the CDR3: TGTGCCAGCAGCGTAGGTCCCACACAGATGACTGAAGCTTTCTTT. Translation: CASSVGPTQMTEAFF.

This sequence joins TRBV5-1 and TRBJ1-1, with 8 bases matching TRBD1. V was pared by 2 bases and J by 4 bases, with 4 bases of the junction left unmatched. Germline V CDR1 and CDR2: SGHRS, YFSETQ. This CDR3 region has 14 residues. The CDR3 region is CASSFQGAGTEAFF. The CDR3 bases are TGCGCCAGCAGCTTTCAGGGGGCGGGCACTGAAGCTTTCTTT.

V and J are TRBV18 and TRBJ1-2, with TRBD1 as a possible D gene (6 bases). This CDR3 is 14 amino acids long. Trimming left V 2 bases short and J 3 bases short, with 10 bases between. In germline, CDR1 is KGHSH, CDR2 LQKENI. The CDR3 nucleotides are TGTGCCAGCTCACCAAATCCAGGGGACTATGGCTACACCTTC. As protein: CASSPNPGDYGYTF.

The CDR3 sequence is CASSAGGGFGDTQYF. The CDR3 bases are TGTGCCAGCAGTGCCGGCGGGGGTTTTGGAGATACGCAGTATTTT. The chain is built from TRBV2 and TRBJ2-3; 7 bases agree with TRBD2. Germline V gene sequence: CDR1 SNHLY, CDR2 FYNNEI. V was clipped by 4 bases and J by 5 bases; unmatched bases: 9. The CDR3 is 15 amino acids. Full variable domain (remainder filled in from reference TRBV2 and TRBJ2-3): EPEVTQTPSHQVTQMGQEVILRCVPISNHLYFYWYRQILGQKVEFLVSFYNNEISEKSEIFDDQFSVERPDGSNFTLKIRSTKLEDSAMYFCASSAGGGFGDTQYFGPGTRLTVL.

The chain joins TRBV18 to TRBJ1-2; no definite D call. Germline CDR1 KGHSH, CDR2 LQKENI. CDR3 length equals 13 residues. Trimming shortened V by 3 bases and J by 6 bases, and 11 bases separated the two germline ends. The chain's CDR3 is CASSPGAGHGYTF. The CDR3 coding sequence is TGTGCCAGCTCACCGGGCGCGGGTCATGGCTACACCTTC.

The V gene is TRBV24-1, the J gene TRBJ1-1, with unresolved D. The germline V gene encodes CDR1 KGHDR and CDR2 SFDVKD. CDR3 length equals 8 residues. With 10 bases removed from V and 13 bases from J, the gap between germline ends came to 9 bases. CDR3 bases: TGTGCCACTACTAGTATTTTCTTT. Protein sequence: CATTSIFF.

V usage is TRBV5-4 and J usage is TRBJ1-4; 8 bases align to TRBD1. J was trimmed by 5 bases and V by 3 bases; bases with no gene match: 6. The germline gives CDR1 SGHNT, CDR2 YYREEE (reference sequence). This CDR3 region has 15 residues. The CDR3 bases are TGTGCCAGCAGCTCCGGACAGGGATGGAATGAAAAACTGTTTTTT. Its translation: CASSSGQGWNEKLFF. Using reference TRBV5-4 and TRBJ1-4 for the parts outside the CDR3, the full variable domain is ETGVTQSPTHLIKTRGQQVTLRCSSQSGHNTVSWYQQALGQGPQFIFQYYREEENGRGNFPPRFSGLQFPNYSSELNVNALELDDSALYLCASSSGQGWNEKLFFGSGTQLSVL.

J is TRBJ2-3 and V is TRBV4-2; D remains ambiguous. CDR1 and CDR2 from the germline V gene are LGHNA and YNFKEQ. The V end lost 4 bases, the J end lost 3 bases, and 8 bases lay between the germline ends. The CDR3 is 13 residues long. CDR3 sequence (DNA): TGTGCCAGCAGCCCTCTCGGGACAGATACGCAGTATTTT. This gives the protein CASSPLGTDTQYF.

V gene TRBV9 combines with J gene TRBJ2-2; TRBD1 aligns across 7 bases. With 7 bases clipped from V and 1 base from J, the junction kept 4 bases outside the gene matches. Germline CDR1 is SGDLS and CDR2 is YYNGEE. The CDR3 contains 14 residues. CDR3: CASARTGNTGELFF. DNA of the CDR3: TGTGCCAGCGCGCGGACAGGGAACACCGGGGAGCTGTTTTTT.

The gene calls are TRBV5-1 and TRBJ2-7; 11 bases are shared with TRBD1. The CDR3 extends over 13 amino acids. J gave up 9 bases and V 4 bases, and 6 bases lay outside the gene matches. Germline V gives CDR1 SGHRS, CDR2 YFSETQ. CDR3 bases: TGCGCCAGCAGCCGGGGACAGGGGGAAAGGCAGTACTTC. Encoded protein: CASSRGQGERQYF. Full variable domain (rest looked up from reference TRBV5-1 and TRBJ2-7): KAGVTQTPRYLIKTRGQQVTLSCSPISGHRSVSWYQQTPGQGLQFLFEYFSETQRNKGNFPGRFSGRQFSNSRSEMNVSTLELGDSALYLCASSRGQGERQYFGPGTRLTVT.

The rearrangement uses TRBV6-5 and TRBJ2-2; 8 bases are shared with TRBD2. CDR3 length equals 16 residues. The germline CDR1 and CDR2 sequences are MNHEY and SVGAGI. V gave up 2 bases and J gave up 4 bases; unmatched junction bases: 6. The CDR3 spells CASSYAVGGATGELFF. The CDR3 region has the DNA TGTGCCAGCAGTTACGCTGTCGGGGGGGCCACCGGGGAGCTGTTTTTT.

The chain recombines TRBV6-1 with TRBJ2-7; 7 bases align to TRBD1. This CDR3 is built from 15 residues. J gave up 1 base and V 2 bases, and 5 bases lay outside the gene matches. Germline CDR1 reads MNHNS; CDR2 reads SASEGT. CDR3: CASSETQGSSYEQYF. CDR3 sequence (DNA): TGTGCCAGCAGTGAAACACAGGGGAGTTCCTACGAGCAGTACTTC.